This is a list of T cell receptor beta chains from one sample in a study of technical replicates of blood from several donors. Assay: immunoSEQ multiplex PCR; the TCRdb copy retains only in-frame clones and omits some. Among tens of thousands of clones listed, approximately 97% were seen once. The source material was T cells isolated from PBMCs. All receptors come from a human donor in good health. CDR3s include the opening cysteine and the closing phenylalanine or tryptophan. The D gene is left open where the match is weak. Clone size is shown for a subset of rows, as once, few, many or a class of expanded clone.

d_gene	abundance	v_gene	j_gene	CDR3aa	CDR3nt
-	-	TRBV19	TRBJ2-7	CASSPPGSSYEQYF	TGTGCCAGTAGTCCACCGGGGAGCTCCTACGAGCAGTACTTC
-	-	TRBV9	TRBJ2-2	CASSAPQGSGPGELFF	TGTGCCAGCAGCGCTCCACAGGGATCGGGTCCCGGGGAGCTGTTTTTT
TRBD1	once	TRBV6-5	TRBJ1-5	CASSYSGTGGGQPQHF	TGTGCCAGCAGTTATTCCGGGACAGGGGGCGGTCAGCCCCAGCATTTT
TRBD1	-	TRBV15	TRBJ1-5	CATSPNRDRGHQPQHF	TGTGCCACCAGTCCTAACCGGGACAGGGGACATCAGCCCCAGCATTTT
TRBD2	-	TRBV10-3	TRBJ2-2	CAISRTSGSLGTGELFF	TGTGCCATCTCGAGGACTAGCGGGAGCTTGGGCACCGGGGAGCTGTTTTTT
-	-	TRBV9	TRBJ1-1	CASSATGNPNTEAFF	TGTGCCAGCAGCGCGACCGGGAACCCGAACACTGAAGCTTTCTTT
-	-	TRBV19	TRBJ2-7	CASSIRAGRPYEQYF	TGTGCCAGTAGTATAAGGGCGGGGCGTCCCTACGAGCAGTACTTC
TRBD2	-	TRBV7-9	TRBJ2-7	CASSSFSLAGGPQGEQYF	TGTGCCAGCAGCTCCTTTTCTCTAGCGGGAGGGCCGCAAGGCGAGCAGTACTTC
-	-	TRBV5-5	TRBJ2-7	CASSPNTGNEQYF	TGTGCCAGCAGCCCAAACACAGGGAACGAGCAGTACTTC
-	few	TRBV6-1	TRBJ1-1	CASSDGVTEAFF	TGTGCCAGCAGTGACGGGGTGACTGAAGCTTTCTTT
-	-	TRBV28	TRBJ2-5	CASSWRSQETQYF	TGTGCCAGCAGTTGGAGGAGCCAAGAGACCCAGTACTTC
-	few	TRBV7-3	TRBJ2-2	CASSLNSAGKAGELFF	TGTGCCAGCAGCTTAAACTCGGCGGGGAAAGCCGGGGAGCTGTTTTTT
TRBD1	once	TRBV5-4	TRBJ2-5	CASSLGQGSLQETQYF	TGTGCCAGCAGCTTGGGACAGGGGTCCCTCCAAGAGACCCAGTACTTC
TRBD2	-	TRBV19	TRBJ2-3	CASQTSGRSPRTDTQYF	TGTGCCAGCCAGACTAGCGGGAGGTCCCCCCGCACAGATACGCAGTATTTT
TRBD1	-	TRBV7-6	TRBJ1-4	CASSLGQGNEKLFF	TGTGCCAGCAGCTTAGGACAGGGGAATGAAAAACTGTTTTTT
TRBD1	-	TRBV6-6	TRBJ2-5	CASSRGQGEETQYF	TGTGCCAGCAGCAGAGGACAGGGAGAAGAGACCCAGTACTTC
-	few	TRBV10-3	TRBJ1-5	CAISPDRYNQPQHF	TGTGCCATCAGTCCTGACAGGTACAATCAGCCCCAGCATTTT
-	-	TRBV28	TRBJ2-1	CASSLRLHYNEQFF	TGTGCCAGCAGTTTGCGACTGCACTACAATGAGCAGTTCTTC
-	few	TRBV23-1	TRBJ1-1	CASSQSQGARAFF	TGCGCCAGCAGTCAATCTCAAGGGGCGCGGGCTTTCTTT
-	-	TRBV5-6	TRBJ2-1	CASSFRDGGYNEQFF	TGTGCCAGCAGCTTCCGGGACGGAGGGTACAATGAGCAGTTCTTC
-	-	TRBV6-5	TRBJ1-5	CASSYGGGDQPQHF	TGTGCCAGCAGTTACGGCGGGGGTGACCAGCCCCAGCATTTT
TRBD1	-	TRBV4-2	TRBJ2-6	CASSRDREPGANVLTF	TGTGCCAGCAGCCGGGACAGGGAACCTGGGGCCAACGTCCTGACTTTC
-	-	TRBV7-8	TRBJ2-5	CASSSKVAEIQETQYF	TGTGCCAGCAGCTCCAAGGTAGCTGAAATCCAAGAGACCCAGTACTTC
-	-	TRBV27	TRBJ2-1	CASSLSGAGYNEQFF	TGTGCCAGCAGTTTATCTGGGGCGGGATACAATGAGCAGTTCTTC
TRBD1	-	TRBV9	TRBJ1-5	CASSVSGTAYTNSNQPQHF	TGTGCCAGCAGCGTTTCCGGGACAGCCTATACCAATAGCAATCAGCCCCAGCATTTT
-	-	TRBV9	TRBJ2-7	CASSGPQGYEQYF	TGTGCCAGCAGCGGCCCGCAGGGTTACGAGCAGTACTTC
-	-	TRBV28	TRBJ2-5	CASSLFSDQETQYF	TGTGCCAGCAGTTTATTCAGCGACCAAGAGACCCAGTACTTC
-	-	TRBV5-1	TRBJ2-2	CASSLGLPEGELFF	TGCGCCAGCAGCTTGGGACTTCCCGAGGGGGAGCTGTTTTTT
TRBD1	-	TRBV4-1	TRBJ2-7	CASSQGRTGTYEQYF	TGCGCCAGCAGCCAAGGTAGGACAGGGACCTACGAGCAGTACTTC
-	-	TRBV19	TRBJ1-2	CASSPSGGAGYGYTF	TGTGCCAGTAGTCCCTCCGGGGGAGCGGGCTATGGCTACACCTTC
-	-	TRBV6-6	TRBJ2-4	CASSYSGQTFSIQYF	TGTGCCAGCAGTTACTCAGGACAGACATTTAGCATTCAGTACTTC
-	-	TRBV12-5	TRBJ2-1	CASGLVQETLSSYNEQFF	TGTGCTAGTGGTTTGGTACAAGAGACATTGAGCTCCTACAATGAGCAGTTCTTC
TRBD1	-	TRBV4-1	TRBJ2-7	CASSLRQGQTYEQYF	TGCGCCAGCAGCCTTCGACAGGGGCAAACCTACGAGCAGTACTTC
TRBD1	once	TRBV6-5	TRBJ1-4	CASKGQGIEKLFF	TGTGCCAGCAAAGGACAGGGGATTGAAAAACTGTTTTTT
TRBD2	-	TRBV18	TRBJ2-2	CASSGLAYTNTGELFF	TGTGCCAGCTCAGGACTAGCCTATACGAACACCGGGGAGCTGTTTTTT
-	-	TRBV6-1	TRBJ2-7	CASSAPRANTYEQYF	TGTGCCAGCAGTGCCCCCAGGGCCAACACCTACGAGCAGTACTTC
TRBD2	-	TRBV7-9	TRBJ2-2	CASSTEGLAGANTGELFF	TGTGCCAGCAGCACAGAGGGACTAGCGGGAGCGAACACCGGGGAGCTGTTTTTT
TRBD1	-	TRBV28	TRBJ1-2	CASSSGTGRVGYTF	TGTGCCAGCAGTTCCGGGACAGGGAGAGTTGGCTACACCTTC
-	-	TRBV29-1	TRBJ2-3	CSVDSSSTDTQYF	TGCAGCGTAGACAGTAGTAGCACAGATACGCAGTATTTT
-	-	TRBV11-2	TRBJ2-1	CASSPEGSSYNEQFF	TGTGCCAGCAGCCCGGAGGGGAGCTCCTACAATGAGCAGTTCTTC